The next 16 T cell receptor beta chains were all read from a single sample in a study of blood T cell repertoires in COVID-19. Produced via immunoSEQ multiplex PCR; TCRdb's table is partial and in-frame only. The sample includes under 150,000 clones, 85% to 90% of them seen just once. What was sequenced was peripheral blood. All receptors come from a human donor in a cohort sampled during active COVID-19.

The V call is TRBV27, the J call TRBJ1-6; D gene ambiguous. The CDR3 is 14 amino acids. V was cut by 5 bases and J by 7 bases, with 12 bases left in between. Germline V lookup: CDR1 MNHEY, CDR2 SMNVEV (reference sequence). As DNA, the CDR3 is TGTGCCAGCAGTCCGCTAACGTGGAATTCACCCCTCCACTTT. Translation: CASSPLTWNSPLHF.

This clone was seen once. The chain has TRBV5-1 and TRBJ1-1, with D tentatively TRBD1 (6 bases). V was clipped by 2 bases and J by 1 base, with 12 bases between them. The CDR3 extends over 15 amino acids. CDR1 is SGHRS and CDR2 is YFSETQ in the germline V gene. The CDR3 loop reads CASSLTGSGNTEAFF. The CDR3 DNA follows: TGCGCCAGCAGCTTAACAGGGTCCGGGAACACTGAAGCTTTCTTT.

The gene calls are TRBV5-4 and TRBJ1-2; D perhaps matches TRBD1 (6 bases). Germline V gene data show CDR1 as SGHNT and CDR2 as YYREEE (reference sequence). V was shortened by 4 bases and J by 4 bases, with 11 bases between the two germline ends. This CDR3 is 13 amino acids long. The CDR3 bases are TGTGCCAGCAGCCTGGACAGATTCTATGGCTACACCTTC. Residues: CASSLDRFYGYTF.

The chain recombines TRBV4-1 with TRBJ2-6; 11 bases agree with TRBD1. After removal of 0 bases from V and 2 bases from J, the junction contained 3 bases not matched to a gene. This CDR3 has 18 amino acids. Germline V gene lookup returns CDR1 MGHRA and CDR2 YSYEKL. CDR3 protein: CASSQEGTGGTGANVLTF. In DNA form, the CDR3 reads TGCGCCAGCAGCCAAGAGGGGACAGGGGGAACTGGGGCCAACGTCCTGACTTTC.

The chain is built from TRBV6-6 and TRBJ1-1; 8 bases line up with TRBD1. V was clipped by 6 bases and J by 4 bases; unmatched bases: 13. Germline CDR1 and CDR2: MNHNY and SVGAGI (reference sequence). CDR3 length equals 16 residues. CDR3 loop: CASRTMDRVRFTEAFF. The CDR3 DNA follows: TGTGCCAGCAGAACAATGGACAGGGTACGGTTCACTGAAGCTTTCTTT.

The chain has TRBV9 and TRBJ2-1; D is perhaps TRBD2 (6 bases). This CDR3 is 17 amino acids long. V gave up 0 bases and J gave up 9 bases, with 22 bases separating them. Germline values: CDR1 SGDLS, CDR2 YYNGEE. CDR3 DNA sequence: TGTGCCAGCAGCGTAGGAAAACGGGACTCCCAGGCGGGTGAGCAGTTCTTC. As protein: CASSVGKRDSQAGEQFF.

This clone has a single count. The chain carries TRBV7-9 and TRBJ2-1, with TRBD2 as a possible D gene (6 bases). Germline CDR1 and CDR2: SEHNR and FQNEAQ (reference sequence). The V end lost 4 bases, the J end lost 1 base, and 8 bases lay between the germline ends. The length of the CDR3 is 14 residues. CDR3 DNA sequence: TGTGCCAGCAGCTATAGCGGTTCCTACAATGAGCAGTTCTTC. Translation gives CASSYSGSYNEQFF.

The chain carries TRBV27 and TRBJ1-2; no reliable D call. The V end was cut by 5 bases, the J end by 2 bases, with 12 bases between. The CDR3 totals 14 residues. Germline CDR1 reads MNHEY; CDR2 reads SMNVEV (reference sequence). CDR3 nucleotide sequence: TGTGCCAGCAGTCCCCGGACGGGGAACTATGGCTACACCTTC. It encodes CASSPRTGNYGYTF.

This rearrangement joins TRBV6-2 or TRBV6-3 to TRBJ2-7; perhaps TRBD1 as D (6 bases). CDR1 is MNHEY, CDR2 SVGEGT, per germline. The ends were cut back, 5 bases at V and 1 base at J, with 12 bases in the middle. The CDR3 has 14 residues. The CDR3 region is CASSPRRGSYEQYF. The DNA for the CDR3 is TGTGCCAGCAGTCCCCGAAGGGGGTCCTACGAGCAGTACTTC.

The V call is TRBV11-3, the J call TRBJ2-1; the D gene is possibly TRBD2 (6 bases). Trimming shortened V by 1 base and J by 4 bases, and 17 bases separated the two germline ends. CDR1 is SGHNT, CDR2 YENEEA, per germline. This CDR3 is 17 amino acids long. CDR3 bases: TGTGCCAGCAGCTTAGCATCGGAGGGACTCCCATACAATGAGCAGTTCTTC. Its translation is CASSLASEGLPYNEQFF.

The chain carries TRBV19 and TRBJ1-5; possible D gene TRBD1, 6 bases. The length of the CDR3 is 16 residues. The germline CDR1 and CDR2 sequences are LNHDA and SQIVND (reference sequence). The ends were cut back, 4 bases at V and 6 bases at J, with 19 bases in the middle. This chain's CDR3 is CASSKTQTGRGQPQHF. The CDR3 region has the DNA TGTGCCAGTAGTAAAACGCAGACAGGCAGGGGTCAGCCCCAGCATTTT.

The rearrangement joins TRBV6-6 to TRBJ2-2; TRBD1 might be the D (5 bases). Trimming removed 6 bases at V and 6 bases at J, with 17 bases between. The CDR3 is made up of 15 amino acids. Per germline, CDR1 MNHNY and CDR2 SVGAGI (reference sequence). The CDR3 loop reads CASSRTRAGAGELFF. The CDR3 DNA sequence: TGTGCCAGCAGCCGAACCAGGGCCGGTGCCGGGGAGCTGTTTTTT.

This rearrangement joins TRBV19 to TRBJ2-1; 7 positions match TRBD2. The CDR3 has 12 residues. The germline gives CDR1 LNHDA, CDR2 SQIVND (reference sequence). Germline trimming cut 4 bases from V and 9 bases from J; bases unmatched to any gene: 3. CDR3 nucleotide sequence: TGTGCCAGTAGTACTAGCGGTAGTGAGCAGTTCTTC. The encoded protein is CASSTSGSEQFF.

The chain employs TRBV12-1 and TRBJ2-7; the table's D call, TRBD2, has no DNA check behind it. TRBV12-1 represents a pseudogene. The length of the CDR3 is 12 residues. The CDR3 region is CASSFASYEQYF. The DNA for the CDR3 is TGTGCCAGCAGCTTTGCTAGCTACGAGCAGTACTTC.

V usage is TRBV5-4 and J usage is TRBJ1-4; D gene uncertain. The germline V gene encodes CDR1 SGHNT and CDR2 YYREEE (reference sequence). V dropped 0 bases and J dropped 6 bases, with 9 bases sitting between them. CDR3 length equals 14 residues. The CDR3 DNA reads as TGTGCCAGCAGCTTGGATCCTGTCGATGAAAAACTGTTTTTT. This translates into CASSLDPVDEKLFF.

This chain links TRBV5-1 with TRBJ1-5; TRBD1 is a possible D gene (6 bases). CDR1 is SGHRS, CDR2 YFSETQ, per germline. This CDR3 contains 13 residues. V lost 4 bases, J lost 5 bases, and 10 bases lay in between. CDR3 residues: CASSLDSHQPQHF. In DNA, the CDR3 is TGCGCCAGCAGCCTGGACAGTCATCAGCCCCAGCATTTT.